This T cell receptor beta chain came from a study of regulatory T cells in long-lasting Graves disease. Combining iRepertoire HTBI primers with Arm-PCR of CDR3 regions, the authors built TCR beta libraries. TCRdb analysed the multiplex PCR reads with MiXCR anew, one entry per CDR3 protein. Here the sample spans approximately 460,000 distinct CDR3 sequences, about a sixth being singletons. Time point reported: newly diagnosed GD, antithyroid drugs for less than 3 months. Researchers made the TCR library from RNA that was extracted from PBMCs. This CDR3 has 17 residues. With 10 bases removed from V and 6 bases from J, the gap between germline ends came to 31 bases. Germline CDR1 is ENHRY and CDR2 is SYGVKD. These data also formed part of another study, on T cells in Graves' hyperthyroidism and ophthalmopathy. That source reports: Over 18 months, lack of ophthalmopathy progression marked Graves' hyperthyroidism as stable. Ophthalmopathy and stable hyperthyroidism were told apart by a 13 V-J model. For ophthalmopathy, model prediction preceded onset by a median about 6.4 months.

The sequencing used peripheral blood mononuclear cells (PBMCs), collected at new diagnosis, from a patient treated with antithyroid drugs. The receptor's source is a woman in her thirties with Graves disease. The V gene is TRBV10-3, the J gene TRBJ2-7, with D perhaps TRBD2 (7 bases). CDR3 coding DNA: TGTGCCACCTTGGAAAGGGGGGGAGGGGTTCTTTCGGGCGAGCAGTACTTC. Amino acid sequence: CATLERGGGVLSGEQYF.